This T cell receptor beta chain was obtained from a study of T cell clones after liver transplantation. Study in general: HCV positivity affected three of eight recipients; the rest lacked autoimmune or viral indications.

TCRdb's table, derived via immunoSEQ multiplex PCR, lists solely in-frame clones and lacks some. Of over 45,000 clones in the sample, approximately 71% were seen once. The source material was CD4+ T cells from blood, sampled more than 52 months after liver transplant. The TCR was taken from a human patient who received a liver transplant. Some of the T cells might come from the graft donor.

CDR3 nucleotide sequence: TGTGCCAGCAGCGACGACGCCTATGGCTACACCTTC. It yields the protein CASSDDAYGYTF. This chain joins TRBV6-1 and TRBJ1-2; no clear D. From germline, CDR1 is MNHNS and CDR2 SASEGT. V was pared by 6 bases and J by 4 bases, with 9 bases between. This CDR3 has 12 residues.